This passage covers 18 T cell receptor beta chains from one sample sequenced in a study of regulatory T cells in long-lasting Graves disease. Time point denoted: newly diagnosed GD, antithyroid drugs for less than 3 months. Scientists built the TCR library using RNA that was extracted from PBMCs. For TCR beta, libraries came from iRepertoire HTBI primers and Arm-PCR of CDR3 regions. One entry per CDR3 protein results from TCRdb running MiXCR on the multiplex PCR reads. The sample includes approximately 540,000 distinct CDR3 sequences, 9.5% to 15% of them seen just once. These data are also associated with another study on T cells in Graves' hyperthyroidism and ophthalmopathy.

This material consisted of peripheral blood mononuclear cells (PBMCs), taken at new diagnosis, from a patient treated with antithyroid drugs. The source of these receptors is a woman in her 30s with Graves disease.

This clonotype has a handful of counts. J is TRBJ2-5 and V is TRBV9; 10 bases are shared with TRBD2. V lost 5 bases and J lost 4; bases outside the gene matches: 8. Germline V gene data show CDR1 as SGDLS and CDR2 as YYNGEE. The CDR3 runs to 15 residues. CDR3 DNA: TGTGCCAGCAGTTCACTAGCGGGATCGGGAGAGACCCAGTACTTC. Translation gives CASSSLAGSGETQYF. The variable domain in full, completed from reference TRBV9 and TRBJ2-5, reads DSGVTQTPKHLITATGQRVTLRCSPRSGDLSVYWYQQSLDQGLQFLIQYYNGEERAKGNILERFSAQQFPDLHSELNLSSLELGDSALYFCASSSLAGSGETQYFGPGTRLLVL.

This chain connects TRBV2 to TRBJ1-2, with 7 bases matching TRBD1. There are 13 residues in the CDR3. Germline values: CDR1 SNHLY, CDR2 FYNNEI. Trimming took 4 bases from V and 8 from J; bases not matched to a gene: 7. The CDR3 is CASSGQGRGGYTF. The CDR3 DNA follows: TGTGCCAGCAGTGGACAGGGACGGGGGGGCTACACCTTC.

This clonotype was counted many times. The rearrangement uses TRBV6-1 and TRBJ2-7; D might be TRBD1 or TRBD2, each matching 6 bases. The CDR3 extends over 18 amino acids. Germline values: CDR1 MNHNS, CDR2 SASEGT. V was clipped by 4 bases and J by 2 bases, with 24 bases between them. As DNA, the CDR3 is TGTGCCAGCAGTGGGAATAGCGGTCAGGGGATACGACCCTACGAGCAGTACTTC. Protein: CASSGNSGQGIRPYEQYF.

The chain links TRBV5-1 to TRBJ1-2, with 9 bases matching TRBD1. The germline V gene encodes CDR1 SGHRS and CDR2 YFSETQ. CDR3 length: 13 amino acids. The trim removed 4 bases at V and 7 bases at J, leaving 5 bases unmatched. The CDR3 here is CASSPDRGPGYTF. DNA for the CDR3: TGCGCCAGCAGCCCGGACAGGGGACCTGGCTACACCTTC.

This chain's CDR3 is CASSEGDSPYNSPLHF. The CDR3 coding sequence is TGTGCCAGCAGTGAGGGGGACAGTCCCTATAATTCACCCCTCCACTTT. The rearrangement joins TRBV7-9 to TRBJ1-6, with 7 bases fitting TRBD1. The CDR3 has 16 amino acids. Germline-derived CDR1 and CDR2 are SEHNR and FQNEAQ (reference sequence). V shed 6 bases and J 2 bases; nucleotides not matched to a gene: 7.

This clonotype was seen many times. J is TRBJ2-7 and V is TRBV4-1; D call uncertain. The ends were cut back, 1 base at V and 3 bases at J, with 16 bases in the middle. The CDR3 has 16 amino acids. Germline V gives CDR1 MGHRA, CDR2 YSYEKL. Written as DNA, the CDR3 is TGCGCCAGCAGCCAAGGGTCCCTGACGAATGGCTACGAGCAGTACTTC. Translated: CASSQGSLTNGYEQYF.

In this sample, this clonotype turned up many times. CDR3 coding DNA: TGTGCCAGCAGTCGATCAAGGGGGCTTAACACTGAAGCTTTCTTT. Its protein is CASSRSRGLNTEAFF. This sequence joins TRBV27 and TRBJ1-1; 7 nucleotides line up with TRBD1. Germline values: CDR1 MNHEY, CDR2 SMNVEV (reference sequence). The CDR3 is made up of 15 amino acids. The trim removed 5 bases at V and 2 bases at J, leaving 8 bases unmatched.

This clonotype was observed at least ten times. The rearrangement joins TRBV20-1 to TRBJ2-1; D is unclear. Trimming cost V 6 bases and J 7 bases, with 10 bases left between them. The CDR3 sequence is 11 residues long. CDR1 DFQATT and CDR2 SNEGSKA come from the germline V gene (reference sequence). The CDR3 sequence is CSAPRLNEQFF. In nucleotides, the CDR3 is TGCAGTGCGCCCCGACTTAATGAGCAGTTCTTC.

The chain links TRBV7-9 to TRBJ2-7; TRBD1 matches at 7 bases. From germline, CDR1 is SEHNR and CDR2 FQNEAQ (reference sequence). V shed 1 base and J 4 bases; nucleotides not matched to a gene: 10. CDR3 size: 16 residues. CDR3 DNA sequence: TGTGCCAGCAGCTTAGACAAGCCGGGACAGAGGTACGAGCAGTACTTC. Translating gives CASSLDKPGQRYEQYF.

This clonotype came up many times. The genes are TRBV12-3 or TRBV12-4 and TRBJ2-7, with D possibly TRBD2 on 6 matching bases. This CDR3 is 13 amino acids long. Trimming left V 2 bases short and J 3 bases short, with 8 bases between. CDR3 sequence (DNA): TGTGCCAGCAGTTTAAGGGAGGTCTACGAGCAGTACTTC. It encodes CASSLREVYEQYF.

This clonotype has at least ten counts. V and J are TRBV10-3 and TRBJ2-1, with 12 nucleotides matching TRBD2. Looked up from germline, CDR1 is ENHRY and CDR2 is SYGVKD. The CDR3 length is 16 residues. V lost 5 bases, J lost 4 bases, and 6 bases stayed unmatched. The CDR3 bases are TGTGCCATCAGTAACACTAGCGGGAGGTCATACAATGAGCAGTTCTTC. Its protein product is CAISNTSGRSYNEQFF.

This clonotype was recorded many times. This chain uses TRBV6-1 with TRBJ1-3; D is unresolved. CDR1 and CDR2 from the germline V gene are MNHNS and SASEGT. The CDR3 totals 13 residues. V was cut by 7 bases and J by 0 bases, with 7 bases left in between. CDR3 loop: CASNKVSGNTIYF. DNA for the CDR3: TGTGCCAGCAATAAGGTCTCTGGAAACACCATATATTTT.

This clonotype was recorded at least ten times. CDR3 in DNA: TGTGCCAGCTCCGCCTCCCTAGCGGGAGTCTCCGAGCAGTACTTC. This gives the protein CASSASLAGVSEQYF. The chain couples TRBV28 to TRBJ2-7; 10 nucleotides agree with TRBD2. Germline lookup yields CDR1 MDHEN and CDR2 SYDVKM. The CDR3 contains 15 residues. The J segment lost 6 bases and the V segment lost 8 bases, leaving 13 bases of the junction unmatched. Variable domain in full (rest from reference TRBV28 and TRBJ2-7): DVKVTQSSRYLVKRTGEKVFLECVQDMDHENMFWYRQDPGLGLRLIYFSYDVKMKEKGDIPEGYSVSREKKERFSLILESASTNQTSMYLCASSASLAGVSEQYFGPGTRLTVT.

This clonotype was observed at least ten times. The CDR3 DNA reads TGTGCCAGCAGTTTACAGGGGCAAATGAACACTGAAGCTTTCTTT. Translation: CASSLQGQMNTEAFF. The chain has TRBV12-3 or TRBV12-4 and TRBJ1-1, with D maybe TRBD1 (6 bases). This CDR3 contains 15 residues. V was pared by 2 bases and J by 0 bases, with 10 bases between.

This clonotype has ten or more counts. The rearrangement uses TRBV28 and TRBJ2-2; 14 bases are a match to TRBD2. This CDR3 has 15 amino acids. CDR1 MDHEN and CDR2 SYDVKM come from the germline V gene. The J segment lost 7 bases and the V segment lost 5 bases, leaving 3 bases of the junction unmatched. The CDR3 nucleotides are TGTGCCAGCAGTGGGGGACTAGCGGGAGACGGGGAGCTGTTTTTT. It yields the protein CASSGGLAGDGELFF.

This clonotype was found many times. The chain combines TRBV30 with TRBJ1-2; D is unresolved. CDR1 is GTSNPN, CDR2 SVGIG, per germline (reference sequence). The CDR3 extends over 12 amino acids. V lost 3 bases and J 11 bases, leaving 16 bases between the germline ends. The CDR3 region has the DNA TGTGCCTGGAGGTCAGGTGGTCAAGTATACACCTTC. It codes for CAWRSGGQVYTF.

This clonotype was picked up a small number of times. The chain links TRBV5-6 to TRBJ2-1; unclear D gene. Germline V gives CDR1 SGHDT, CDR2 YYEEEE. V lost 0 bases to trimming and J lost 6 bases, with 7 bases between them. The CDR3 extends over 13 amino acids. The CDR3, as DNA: TGTGCCAGCAGCTTGGCCGAGGTCAATGAGCAGTTCTTC. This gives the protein CASSLAEVNEQFF.

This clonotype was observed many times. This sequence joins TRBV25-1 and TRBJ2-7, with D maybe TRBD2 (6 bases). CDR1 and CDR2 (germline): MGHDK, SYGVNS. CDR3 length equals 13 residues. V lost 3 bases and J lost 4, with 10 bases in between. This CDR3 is CASSDAGRYEQYF. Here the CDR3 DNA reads TGTGCCAGCAGTGACGCAGGGAGGTACGAGCAGTACTTC.